This TCR beta chain was documented in a study of human T cells and chemical hapten exposure. Time point given: patch test 3, about 24 weeks after DPC sensitization. The treatment: therapeutic diphenylcyclopropenone sensitization with weekly scalp DPC. Total RNA came from unfractionated whole blood. The table lists this clonotype with a few counts. The target antigen is unknown. TCRdb processed the RACE reads anew with MiXCR; each CDR3 protein has one entry. This sample has about 170,000 distinct CDR3 sequences, with around a quarter found just once. CDR1 is ENHRY and CDR2 is SYGVKD in the germline V gene. Trimming stripped 0 bases from V and 3 bases from J, with 13 bases between. The CDR3 has 16 residues. Study-wide results and caveats: Relative to control repertoires, expanded TCRs gave rise to significantly more large CDR3 similarity clusters.

This specimen was whole blood, taken in connection with sensitization to the hapten diphenylcyclopropenone (DPC). This receptor was obtained from a woman between 18 and 29 years old with alopecia areata. Some clones in this sample may be carry-over from other donors' samples. This chain uses TRBV10-3 with TRBJ2-3; maybe TRBD2 (5 bases). The chain's CDR3 is CAISESAGVATDTQYF. In DNA form, the CDR3 reads TGTGCCATCAGTGAGTCTGCCGGGGTTGCAACAGATACGCAGTATTTT.